This entry is about one T cell receptor beta chain. One end of the junction is discordant with germline, which a read error may explain. The CDR3 runs 12 residues. The germline gives CDR1 SEHNR, CDR2 FQNEAQ (reference sequence). The data belong to a study of CD8+CD57+ T cells in acquired aplastic anemia. Profiling of TCR beta VDJ combinations and CDR3 sequences used genomic DNA as template. In TCRdb, the reads were re-called with MiXCR into one record per CDR3 protein. The sample shows around 150,000 distinct CDR3 sequences, 35% to 55% of them seen only once. The receptor's source is a human donor in good health. Material for sequencing was sorted CD4+, CD8+, or CD8+CD57+ T cells (not recorded which) from PBMCs. The V and J genes are TRBV7-9 and TRBJ1-4, with no clear D. The CDR3: CASSGGNERLFF. CDR3 coding DNA: TGTGCCAGCAGTGGAGGCAATGAAAGACTGTTTTTT.